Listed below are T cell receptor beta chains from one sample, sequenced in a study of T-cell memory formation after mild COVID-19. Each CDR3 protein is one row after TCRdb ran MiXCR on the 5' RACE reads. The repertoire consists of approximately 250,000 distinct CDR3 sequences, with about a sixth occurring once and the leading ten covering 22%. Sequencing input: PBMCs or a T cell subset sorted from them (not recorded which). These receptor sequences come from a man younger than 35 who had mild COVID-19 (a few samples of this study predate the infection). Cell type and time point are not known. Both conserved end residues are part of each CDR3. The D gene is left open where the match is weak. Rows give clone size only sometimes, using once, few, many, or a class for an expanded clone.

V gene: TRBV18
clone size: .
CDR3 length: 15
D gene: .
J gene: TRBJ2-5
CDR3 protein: CASSPRPGGAETQYF
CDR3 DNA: TGTGCCAGCTCTCCGAGGCCAGGGGGGGCCGAGACCCAGTACTTC

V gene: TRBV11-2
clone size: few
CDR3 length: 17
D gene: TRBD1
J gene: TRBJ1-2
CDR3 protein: CASSHPGQGTRDYGYTF
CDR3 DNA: TGTGCCAGCAGCCACCCGGGACAGGGGACTCGCGACTATGGCTACACCTTC

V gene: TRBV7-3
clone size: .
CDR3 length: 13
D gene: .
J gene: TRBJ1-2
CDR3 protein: CASSLTPGYGYTF
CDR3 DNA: TGTGCCAGCAGCTTAACGCCGGGCTATGGCTACACCTTC

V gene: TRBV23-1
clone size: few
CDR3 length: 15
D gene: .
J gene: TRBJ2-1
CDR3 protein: CASSQPVTVNNEQFF
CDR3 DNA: TGCGCCAGCAGTCAACCCGTCACAGTTAACAATGAGCAGTTCTTC

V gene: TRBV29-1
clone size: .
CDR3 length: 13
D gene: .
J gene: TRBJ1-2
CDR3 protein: CSVPDPGSYGYTF
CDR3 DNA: TGCAGCGTTCCGGATCCGGGAAGCTATGGCTACACCTTC

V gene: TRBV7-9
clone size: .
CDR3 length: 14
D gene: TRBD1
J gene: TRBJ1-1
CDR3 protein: CASSLTQGDTEAFF
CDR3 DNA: TGTGCCAGCAGCTTAACCCAGGGGGACACTGAAGCTTTCTTT

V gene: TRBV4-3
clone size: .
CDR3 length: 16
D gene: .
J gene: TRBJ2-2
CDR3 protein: CASRRGVGMDTGEPFF
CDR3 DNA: TGCGCCAGCAGGCGGGGTGTGGGCATGGACACCGGGGAGCCGTTTTTT

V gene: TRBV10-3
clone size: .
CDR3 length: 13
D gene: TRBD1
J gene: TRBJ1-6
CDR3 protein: CAATRDSNSPLHF
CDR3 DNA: TGTGCCGCCACCCGGGACAGTAATTCACCCCTCCACTTT

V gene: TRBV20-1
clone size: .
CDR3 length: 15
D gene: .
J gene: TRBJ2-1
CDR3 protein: CSARAQAVSYNEQFF
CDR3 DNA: TGCAGTGCTAGAGCTCAAGCGGTATCCTACAATGAGCAGTTCTTC

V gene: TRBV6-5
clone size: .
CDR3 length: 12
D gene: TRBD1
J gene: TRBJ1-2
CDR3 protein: CASSSLTGPYTF
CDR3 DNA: TGTGCCAGCAGTTCCCTGACAGGGCCCTACACCTTC

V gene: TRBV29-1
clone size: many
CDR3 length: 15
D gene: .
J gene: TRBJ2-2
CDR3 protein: CSVGGFEGWSGELFF
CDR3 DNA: TGCAGCGTTGGAGGGTTTGAAGGGTGGAGCGGGGAGCTGTTTTTT

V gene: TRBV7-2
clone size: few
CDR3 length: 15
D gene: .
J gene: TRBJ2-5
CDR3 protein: CASSLGPSRQETQYF
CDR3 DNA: TGTGCCAGCAGCTTAGGGCCCTCCAGGCAAGAGACCCAGTACTTC

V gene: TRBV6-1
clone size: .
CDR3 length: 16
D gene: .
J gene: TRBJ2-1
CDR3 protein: CASSEGRRLIRDEQFF
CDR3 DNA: TGTGCCAGCAGTGAAGGTCGTCGGCTGATTAGGGATGAGCAGTTCTTC

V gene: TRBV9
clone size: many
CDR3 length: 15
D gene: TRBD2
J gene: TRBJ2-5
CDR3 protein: CASSVGTSGGETQYF
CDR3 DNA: TGTGCCAGCAGCGTAGGGACTAGCGGGGGAGAGACCCAGTACTTC

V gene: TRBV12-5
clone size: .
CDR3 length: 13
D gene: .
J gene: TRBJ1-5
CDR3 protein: CASGLAGNQPQHF
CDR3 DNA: TGTGCTAGTGGTTTGGCGGGGAATCAGCCCCAGCATTTT

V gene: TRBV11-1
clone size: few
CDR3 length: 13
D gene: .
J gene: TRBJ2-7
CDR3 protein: CASSLRPGYEQYF
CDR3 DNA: TGTGCCAGCAGCTTGCGGCCCGGCTACGAGCAGTACTTC

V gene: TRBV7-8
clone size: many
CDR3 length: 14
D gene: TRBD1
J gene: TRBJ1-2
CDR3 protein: CASSPERGLGGYTF
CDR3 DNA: TGTGCCAGCAGCCCCGAGAGGGGGCTCGGCGGCTACACCTTC

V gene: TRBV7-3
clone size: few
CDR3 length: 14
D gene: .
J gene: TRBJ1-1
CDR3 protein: CASRLGPQNTEAFF
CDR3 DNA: TGTGCCAGCCGACTCGGACCCCAGAACACTGAAGCTTTCTTT

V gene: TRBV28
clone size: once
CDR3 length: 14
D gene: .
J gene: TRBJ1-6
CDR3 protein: CATLTGQNQSPLHF
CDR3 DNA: TGTGCCACCCTCACTGGACAGAACCAATCACCCCTCCACTTT

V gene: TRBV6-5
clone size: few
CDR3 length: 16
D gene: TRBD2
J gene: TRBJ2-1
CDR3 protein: CASSYSTSGEYNEQFF
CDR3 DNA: TGTGCCAGCAGTTACTCGACTAGCGGGGAATACAATGAGCAGTTCTTC